This TCR beta chain is drawn from a study of vaccination effects on CD4 cells after COVID-19. Whole-study results and caveats: Post-vaccine spike-reactive clones in convalescents were mainly new vaccine-induced clones. The study found marked clonal contraction of infection- and vaccine-induced clones late after vaccination.

Antigen-specific CD4+ T cells expanded by the ViraFEST assay with viral peptide pools were then sequenced. Investigators separated out CD4+ T cells once 10 days of culture had passed. SARS-CoV-2 infection was confirmed by PCR in the person between March and December 2020. Every well housed around 2 million PBMC, which grew in culture alongside 10 IU/ml IL-2 and about 10 ug/ml peptides. Cultures got half-medium changes with IL-2 on days 3 and 7. The table came from immunoSEQ multiplex PCR; TCRdb's copy has only in-frame clones and leaves some out. The sample includes some 30,000 clones, just over 70% of them seen just once. This clone appeared once. Its antigen is still unknown. This CDR3 has 15 residues. In germline, CDR1 is SNHLY, CDR2 FYNNEI. V lost 5 bases, J lost 3 bases, and 13 bases lay in between.

This TCR was sampled from a human donor who had a prior SARS-CoV-2 infection. This chain uses TRBV2 with TRBJ1-4, with no clear D. The sequencing used CD4+ T cells from PBMCs cultured with a peptide pool, collected before COVID-19 vaccination. CDR3 nucleotides: TGTGCCAGCAGTACTCCCCGAGTAGCTAATGAAAAACTGTTTTTT. Its protein is CASSTPRVANEKLFF.